The T cell receptor beta chain described here comes from a study of cytomegalovirus exposure and HLA in healthy donors (dated by TCRdb to about 2017). The study in broad terms: According to an earlier analysis of 550 to 750 of the donors, about 170 million T cells yielded 90 million to 140 million unique TCR beta sequences and approximately 280 Gb of sequence data. HLA typing included class I and class II loci at four-digit resolution. A later genetic analysis took genome-wide SNP genotypes for about three fifths of the roughly 700 donors and used that subset as a discovery cohort. The study combined high-throughput TCR immunosequencing, statistical association of individual TCRs with disease status, and machine learning to predict cytomegalovirus infection status. Alongside the repertoire data, information on donor age, sex, ethnicity and CMV serostatus was compiled. An early release covering 500 to 750 HLA-typed donors comprised roughly 300 gigabases of sequencing data and some 79 million unique TCR sequences. The study was designed to test whether signatures of past pathogen exposure could be identified by cataloging public T cell receptors. Among some 410 genotyped donors of the cohort, an average of roughly 230,000 unique TCR beta nucleotide sequences was sequenced per donor, of which 15% to 20% were non-productive. All discovery cohort repertoires had been generated using a single sequencing platform. Among the roughly 400 genotyped donors, approximately 76% belonged to the genetic ancestry cluster associated with self-reported Caucasian donors. Using immunosequencing, the study profiled T cell repertoires from around 680 subjects and related those repertoires to cytomegalovirus serostatus. Typing coverage varied by locus: roughly 620-640 donors for A, B, C, DRB1 and DQB1; more than 500 for DQA1; about 600 for DPA1; approximately 470 for DPB1. The later analysis used no new phenotypic data to find candidate immune exposures, relying instead on TCR beta sequences and their occurrence across donors. A few DR-DQ haplotypes were treated as single units for association and clustering because of strong linkage in the cohort. Besides the first cohort of under 700 subjects, a separate validation cohort made up of roughly 120 different subjects was used. A later analysis re-examined previously published TCR beta repertoires from just over 650 donors and added high-resolution HLA genotyping to investigate patterns of TCR occurrence. To decide whether each TCR beta V gene segment behaved as functional or pseudogenic, an earlier analysis of some 600 of the donors relied on high-throughput TCR beta sequencing.

What the research found in general, with its limitations: In this cohort, only TCR beta chains were sequenced, and detectable features were limited by the absence of alpha or paired-chain data. A few of the identified cytomegalovirus-associated TCR beta chains were confirmed in vitro to be specific for cytomegalovirus antigens. Specific HLA alleles were associated with over 15,000 TCR beta sequences at a false discovery rate of 0.05 in a later analysis. Strong co-occurrence of HLA alleles, especially DR and DQ, made assigning TCR associations to individual alleles difficult. Compared with the 666-donor mean, donors in an Asian-associated ancestry cluster had fewer N-insertions in productive TCRs, according to a later genetic analysis. Across donors, most TCR sequences were observed very rarely, whereas some public TCRs were present in many individuals. Because counts were too low, 15 to 20 rarely observed V segments, including chromosome 9 orphons, were excluded from the earlier analysis of about 500 of the donors. A group of highly shared sequence variants was considered likely to be a technical artifact of the sequencing pipeline. Because HLA typing was unavailable for some donors at each locus, only the typed subset was used in association tests. In a later analysis, HLA-associated TCR beta chains showed more clonal expansion and lower generation probabilities than non-associated chains that were equally common. The authors suggested that the approach could potentially be extended to other disease states and immunological phenotypes. According to a later analysis, parvovirus B19, influenza, CMV and Epstein-Barr virus appeared linked to several top co-occurrence clusters. A further reported finding was that TCR beta sequences accurately predicted the HLA-A and HLA-B alleles for most subjects in the first cohort. The classifier was reported to diagnose cytomegalovirus status with high specificity and sensitivity in both the original cohort and the validation cohort. V-gene and J-gene trimming of TCR beta chains was associated with a missense DCLRE1C variant in a later genetic analysis, and the association was replicated in an independent cohort. A later analysis found that most CMV-associated TCR beta chains appeared HLA-restricted, with HLA associations seemingly driven largely by CMV exposure. For the cohort, immune exposure information was limited to CMV serostatus. Correlated functional status among segregating V segments might be attributable to linkage disequilibrium, but an unknown experimental factor could not be ruled out. A total of 164 TCR beta chains were listed by the study as associated with cytomegalovirus. The 87-base-pair reads could not distinguish some IMGT-functional V segments, including TRBV6-2 and TRBV6-3, so those segments were excluded. In a later analysis, TCR association rates were found to vary across HLA loci, with the most associated TCRs seen for DRB1 alleles and the fewest for HLA-C alleles. Broadly in line with IMGT annotations, most TCR beta V segments showed up in productive rearrangements about 87% or about 30% of the time in an earlier analysis of 587 of the donors. The presence/absence analyses assumed that sequencing depth was roughly uniform across donors, and that assumption may not be true.

A word on this clone: No cognate antigen has been identified for it. Base qualities are not recorded, but no much larger clone differs from it by a single base.

The cohort consisted of hundreds of healthy bone marrow donors. All cohort members were sampled while nominally healthy, although unrecorded immune exposures were likely present. The donor was CMV seropositive and belonged to the group of 250 to 300 seropositive cohort members. Each donor provided a peripheral blood sample, and peripheral blood mononuclear cells were used for TCR beta sequencing. The Qiagen DNeasy Blood Extraction Kit was used to extract genomic DNA from the blood cell samples. The V end gives up 8 bases and the J end 4 bases, leaving 7 bases in the junction not matched to a gene. The CDR3 covers 14 residues, taking in both the cysteine and the phenylalanine. CDR3 DNA is the only sequence kept; it has 42 bases, read in frame from the first base. CDR1 MGHRA and CDR2 YSYEKL were looked up in the germline V gene. Library construction relied on the immunoSEQ multiplex PCR assay. For the multiplex PCR, a mixture combining 60 forward primers for TCR Vbeta segments and 13 reverse primers for TCR Jbeta segments was used. Amplification of the CDR3 region of rearranged TCR beta genes was performed with a multiplex PCR assay on genomic DNA. Amplified TCR beta libraries were sequenced as 87-base-pair reads on the Illumina HiSeq System. In the source study's methods: A later analysis counted some 74 million unique TCR beta chains across the 670 or so repertoires, and roughly 10 million of these chains were shared by at least two donors. A nearest-neighbor algorithm error-corrected the raw reads and collapsed the reads into unique sequences, merging closely related sequences to remove PCR and sequencing errors. V, D and J gene segments were assigned by aligning CDR3 sequences to IMGT reference sequences. Each retained sequence needed at least a six-nucleotide match to both a V gene segment and a J gene segment. Rearrangements were classified as productive when the CDR3 lacked stop codons and remained in frame with V and J, and all other rearrangements were classified as non-productive. Following IMGT convention, CDR3 was defined as the stretch from the second conserved V-encoded cysteine to the conserved J-encoded phenylalanine. The earlier analysis of 500 to 650 of the donors excluded any sequence lacking an unambiguous match to a single V gene segment. An earlier analysis of some 610 of the donors called V segments functional above 56.7% productive rearrangements and segregating when the between-donor standard deviation exceeded 5%. A statistical classification framework was developed to diagnose cytomegalovirus status using the catalog of TCR beta chain sequences. V and J gene assignment, in a later analysis, came from comparing TCR nucleotide sequences with IMGT/GENE-DB human TR gene sequences. A later analysis assigned CDR3 sequences and most-parsimonious VDJ recombination scenarios with the TCRdist pipeline. A later analysis defined each TCR beta chain by its CDR3 amino acid sequence plus V-gene family, and excluded reads lacking a unique V-gene family. As a way to deal with suspected cross-contamination and a sequencing artifact, a later analysis dropped approximately 590 nucleotide sequences that were highly shared and had low generation probability. For each public chain, a later analysis derived a clonal expansion index from normalized ranks of inferred template counts within each repertoire. Generation probabilities in a later analysis came from a VDJ recombination model fitted to out-of-frame rearrangements, and those results were checked against IGoR. In a later analysis, hypergeometric tests were used to score TCR-TCR, TCR-HLA and TCR-CMV co-occurrence, with a repertoire-size bias correction applied to TCR pairs. False discovery rates were estimated in a later analysis by permuting HLA or CMV assignments 20 times. In a later analysis, co-occurring TCRs were grouped with DBSCAN, and TCRdist sequence similarity was added when clustering was performed within HLA-allele-positive subsets. Repertoires with fewer than 30,000 or more than 120,000 public chains, plus five repertoires with anomalous nucleotide sharing, were excluded from co-occurrence clustering. TCRdb carries this immuneACCESS record with in-frame sequences only. Its versions omit some clonotypes, under half of them owing to an unresolved V gene in the studies checked, with the rest unexplained. That table supplies the V and J calls and clone size; D and trimming were determined from the DNA. The sample table shows 100,000 to 150,000 clones, and roughly 73% are seen once. The top ten clonotypes cover 4.8% of the sample.

The rearranged chain carries TRBV4-1 and TRBJ2-5; 10 middle bases align to TRBD2. Sequenced material: PBMCs. The TCR originated in a man between 60 and 75 years old in good health and CMV-seropositive. The CDR3 corresponds to CASAPGLARETQYF. The DNA reads TGCGCCAGCGCTCCGGGACTAGCGAGAGAGACCCAGTACTTC.